This TCR beta chain was captured in a study of cytomegalovirus exposure and HLA in healthy donors. General study points: In most subjects, TCR beta sequences reportedly gave accurate predictions of HLA-A and HLA-B alleles. The sole available immune exposure information was CMV serostatus. Among TCR sequences, most were rare, though some public TCRs appeared in many donors. An observed cluster of highly shared sequence variants was recorded as a likely sequencing artifact.

This CDR3 comprises 17 residues. The V gene end was trimmed by 2 bases and the J gene end by 0 bases; junction bases not matched to a gene: 11. Germline CDR1 SGHNT, CDR2 YYREEE (reference sequence). Vbeta (60) and Jbeta (13) primers were used in the PCR. Some clones are missing from TCRdb's copy, which holds only in-frame ones; the method was immunoSEQ multiplex PCR. This table holds over 200,000 clones, more than 60% found once. Of note for this clone: The antigen is unknown.

The sequence came from a young woman in good health and CMV-seronegative. The material sequenced was PBMCs. The V gene is TRBV5-4, the J gene TRBJ2-7; 7 nucleotides line up with TRBD2. DNA for the CDR3: TGTGCCAGCAGCTTTAAAAGCGGGACTACGAGCTCCTACGAGCAGTACTTC. As protein: CASSFKSGTTSSYEQYF.